A selection of T cell receptor beta chains follows, all from one sample in a study of T cell repertoires in cytomegalovirus infection. TCRdb passed the reads through MiXCR, listing each CDR3 protein once. The table lists about 490,000 distinct CDR3 sequences, more than 15% of them singletons. Sequenced: CD8+ T cells from PBMCs. The receptors come from a human donor in good health (CMV status not recorded). Some clones in this sample may be carry-over from other donors' samples. Both conserved end residues are part of each CDR3. D genes are given only for firm matches. Some rows have no size entry. The others give once, few or many, or a class for an expanded clone.

TRBV12-3/TRBV12-4	TRBJ2-1	TRBD2	many	CASSFVGLAYNEQFF	TGTGCCAGCAGTTTTGTGGGACTAGCCTACAATGAGCAGTTCTTC
TRBV5-1	TRBJ1-1	.	few	CASSLEQGFEAFF	TGCGCCAGCAGCTTGGAACAGGGTTTTGAAGCTTTCTTT
TRBV7-9	TRBJ1-1	.	many	CASSPWVAEAFF	TGTGCCAGCAGCCCTTGGGTCGCTGAAGCTTTCTTT
TRBV7-9	TRBJ1-1	TRBD1	many	CASSSRDRLNTEAFF	TGTGCCAGCAGCTCCCGGGACAGGCTGAACACTGAAGCTTTCTTT
TRBV2	TRBJ2-7	.	few	CASAGTPLDEQYF	TGTGCCAGCGCCGGGACCCCCTTGGACGAGCAGTACTTC
TRBV6-2/TRBV6-3	TRBJ2-1	TRBD2	few	CASSARPSGAGGDEQFF	TGTGCCAGCAGTGCACGGCCCTCGGGGGCCGGGGGGGATGAGCAGTTCTTC
TRBV6-5	TRBJ1-5	.	many	CASSYSPYSNQPQHF	TGTGCCAGCAGTTACTCGCCGTATAGCAATCAGCCCCAGCATTTT
TRBV27	TRBJ2-1	TRBD1	few	CASSFGTGGDEQFF	TGTGCCAGCAGTTTTGGGACAGGGGGGGATGAGCAGTTCTTC
TRBV28	TRBJ2-7	TRBD2	few	CASSLGLAEQYF	TGTGCCAGCAGTTTAGGACTAGCGGAGCAGTACTTC
TRBV9	TRBJ1-1	TRBD1	.	CASSVAQGDIVTEAFF	TGTGCCAGCAGCGTAGCCCAGGGGGATATCGTCACTGAAGCTTTCTTT
TRBV2	TRBJ1-6	.	.	CASSEQGQGYNSPLHF	TGTGCCAGCAGTGAACAGGGACAAGGCTATAATTCACCCCTCCACTTT
TRBV11-2	TRBJ2-7	TRBD2	.	CASSSRSSGRGYSYEQYF	TGTGCCAGCAGCTCCCGTTCTAGCGGGCGGGGGTACTCCTACGAGCAGTACTTC
TRBV2	TRBJ2-1	TRBD2	.	CASIRSGWDNEQFF	TGTGCCAGCATTCGTAGCGGGTGGGACAATGAGCAGTTCTTC
TRBV6-5	TRBJ1-1	.	few	CASRRGVGHTEAFF	TGTGCCAGTCGTCGTGGGGTGGGGCACACTGAAGCTTTCTTT
TRBV11-1	TRBJ1-6	.	.	CASSLASRPPSPLHF	TGTGCCAGCAGCTTAGCATCCCGGCCACCTTCACCCCTCCACTTT
TRBV7-8	TRBJ2-3	TRBD2	many	CASSLEPTSGRVRDTQYF	TGTGCCAGCAGCTTAGAGCCGACTAGCGGGAGGGTCAGAGATACGCAGTATTTT
TRBV19	TRBJ2-1	.	.	CASSTWGTLIYNEQFF	TGTGCCAGTAGTACCTGGGGGACCCTAATTTACAATGAGCAGTTCTTC
TRBV7-3	TRBJ1-2	TRBD1	many	CASSFTGGADGYTF	TGTGCCAGCAGCTTCACAGGGGGCGCAGATGGCTACACCTTC
TRBV2	TRBJ1-5	.	few	CASSAGRVNQPQHF	TGTGCCAGCAGTGCGGGGAGGGTGAATCAGCCCCAGCATTTT
TRBV29-1	TRBJ1-1	TRBD1	few	CSVEWQGAQNTEAFF	TGCAGCGTTGAGTGGCAGGGGGCCCAAAACACTGAAGCTTTCTTT
TRBV7-4	TRBJ1-5	.	many	CASSLTKPQHF	TGTGCCAGCAGCTTAACCAAGCCCCAGCATTTT
TRBV7-9	TRBJ2-1	.	.	CATSGVQAFEQFF	TGTGCCACTTCAGGGGTCCAAGCCTTTGAGCAGTTCTTC
TRBV4-1	TRBJ2-7	TRBD1	many	CASSQYKTGFEQYF	TGCGCCAGCAGCCAATATAAGACAGGGTTCGAGCAGTACTTC
TRBV27	TRBJ2-7	.	few	CASSPYRGGGYEQYF	TGTGCCAGCAGTCCCTACAGGGGCGGGGGCTACGAGCAGTACTTC
TRBV20-1	TRBJ1-1	.	.	CSARGVDGAFF	TGCAGTGCTAGAGGGGTGGACGGGGCTTTCTTT
TRBV3-1	TRBJ1-2	.	.	CASSQYINYGYTF	TGTGCCAGCAGCCAGTACATAAACTATGGCTACACCTTC
TRBV6-1	TRBJ1-1	TRBD1	many	CASSTGGRNTEAFF	TGTGCCAGCAGTACAGGGGGGAGGAACACTGAAGCTTTCTTT
TRBV29-1	TRBJ2-3	.	.	CSVAPNSEVDTQYF	TGCAGCGTTGCCCCGAACTCCGAGGTGGATACGCAGTATTTT
TRBV12-3/TRBV12-4	TRBJ2-7	.	many	CASSLAGRVYEQYF	TGTGCCAGCAGTTTAGCGGGTAGGGTTTACGAGCAGTACTTC
TRBV20-1	TRBJ2-1	TRBD1	few	CSARSGGPYNEQFF	TGCAGTGCTAGGTCAGGGGGCCCCTACAATGAGCAGTTCTTC
TRBV27	TRBJ2-7	.	many	CASSFEGNEQYF	TGTGCCAGCAGTTTTGAGGGAAACGAGCAGTACTTC
TRBV27	TRBJ2-1	TRBD2	few	CASSPSAGESYNEQFF	TGTGCCAGCAGCCCTTCGGCGGGGGAATCGTACAATGAGCAGTTCTTC
TRBV12-3/TRBV12-4	TRBJ1-2	TRBD1	many	CASKPTGNYYGYTF	TGTGCCAGCAAGCCGACAGGGAATTATTATGGCTACACCTTC
TRBV27	TRBJ2-7	TRBD1	once	CASSRGLYEQYF	TGTGCCAGCAGTAGGGGGCTCTACGAGCAGTACTTC
TRBV27	TRBJ2-1	TRBD1	.	CASRTGGREQFF	TGTGCCAGCAGAACAGGGGGGCGTGAGCAGTTCTTC
TRBV6-2/TRBV6-3	TRBJ2-1	.	many	CASSSGLEQFF	TGTGCCAGCAGCTCCGGACTCGAGCAGTTCTTC
TRBV13	TRBJ2-7	TRBD2	few	CASSFSGSRYEQYF	TGTGCCAGCAGCTTCAGCGGGAGTAGGTACGAGCAGTACTTC
TRBV27	TRBJ1-1	.	few	CASSLYIGDTEAFF	TGTGCCAGCAGTTTATACATCGGGGACACTGAAGCTTTCTTT
TRBV27	TRBJ2-1	.	.	CASSLSGGARHFLF	TGTGCCAGCAGTTTAAGTGGGGGGGCCAGGCACTTCCTCTTC
TRBV7-9	TRBJ2-5	TRBD2	many	CASSLGFGSGRGQETQYF	TGTGCCAGCAGCTTAGGATTCGGTAGCGGGAGAGGGCAAGAGACCCAGTACTTC
TRBV25-1	TRBJ1-1	TRBD1	many	CASSDDRVRGLAFF	TGTGCCAGCAGTGACGACAGGGTTCGTGGACTCGCTTTCTTT
TRBV15	TRBJ2-7	.	.	CATSRGLVYEQYF	TGTGCCACCAGCCGGGGTTTAGTTTACGAGCAGTACTTC
TRBV19	TRBJ2-7	.	few	CASSMRQAKDEQYF	TGTGCCAGTAGTATGCGGCAGGCCAAGGACGAGCAGTACTTC
TRBV7-9	TRBJ2-3	.	many	CASSFDKSTDTQYF	TGTGCCAGCAGCTTTGACAAGTCCACAGATACGCAGTATTTT
TRBV3-1	TRBJ1-1	.	.	CASSPDGRLNTEAFF	TGTGCCAGCAGCCCGGATGGACGCCTTAACACTGAAGCTTTCTTT
TRBV12-3/TRBV12-4	TRBJ1-2	TRBD1	many	CASSLGQGGVGYTF	TGTGCCAGCAGTTTGGGACAGGGAGGTGTTGGCTACACCTTC
TRBV10-3	TRBJ1-1	.	many	CATSDREAFF	TGTGCCACCTCCGACAGGGAAGCTTTCTTT
TRBV5-1	TRBJ2-7	TRBD2	.	CASSLYGLAGGGLNYEQYF	TGCGCCAGCAGCTTGTACGGACTAGCGGGAGGTGGGTTGAACTACGAGCAGTACTTC
TRBV28	TRBJ1-4	TRBD1	few	CASIRTGTNEKLFF	TGTGCCAGCATCCGGACAGGGACTAATGAAAAACTGTTTTTT
TRBV5-1	TRBJ2-1	.	.	CASGVGDEQFF	TGCGCCAGCGGGGTGGGGGATGAGCAGTTCTTC
TRBV7-9	TRBJ2-5	.	many	CASSLSRLWETQYF	TGTGCCAGCAGCTTATCCAGACTTTGGGAGACCCAGTACTTC
TRBV5-1	TRBJ1-2	TRBD1	.	CASRDREVNGYTF	TGCGCCAGCAGGGACAGGGAGGTAAATGGCTACACCTTC
TRBV7-8	TRBJ1-5	.	many	CASSSRQGGRNQPQHF	TGTGCCAGCAGCTCGCGGCAAGGAGGTAGGAATCAGCCCCAGCATTTT
TRBV11-2	TRBJ1-4	.	many	CASSLNKLADEKLFF	TGTGCCAGCAGCTTAAATAAGTTAGCGGATGAAAAACTGTTTTTT
TRBV2	TRBJ2-5	.	.	CASSERHRTSQETQYF	TGTGCCAGCAGCGAAAGGCACAGAACCTCCCAAGAGACCCAGTACTTC
TRBV5-1	TRBJ2-1	.	.	CASSHRLPEQFF	TGCGCCAGCAGCCATCGACTACCTGAGCAGTTCTTC
TRBV6-7	TRBJ1-1	.	many	CASSYSWGLYTEAFF	TGTGCCAGCAGTTACTCGTGGGGGCTGTACACTGAAGCTTTCTTT
TRBV5-1	TRBJ1-1	.	.	CASSFWDANTEAFF	TGCGCCAGCAGCTTTTGGGACGCGAACACTGAAGCTTTCTTT
TRBV2	TRBJ2-2	.	few	CASMSAARYTGELFF	TGTGCCAGCATGTCGGCGGCGAGGTACACCGGGGAGCTGTTTTTT
TRBV19	TRBJ1-1	TRBD1	.	CASSFDRGRTEAFF	TGTGCCAGTAGTTTCGACAGGGGGCGGACTGAAGCTTTCTTT